Detailed here is one T cell receptor beta chain. The specificity of this receptor is unknown. The germline V gene (reference sequence) provides CDR1 WNHNN and CDR2 SYGVQD. Germline trimming amounts to 3 bases on V and 3 bases on J, with 7 as the count of junction bases outside the gene matches. Inclusive of the bounding cysteine and phenylalanine, the CDR3 is 16 residues long. The kept DNA is CDR3 alone, 48 bases in frame from the first base. In total, approximately 690 healthy bone marrow donors made up the cohort. At the time of sampling, every cohort member was nominally healthy, though immune exposures that went unrecorded were likely present. The donor was CMV seronegative and was included in the group of 352 seronegative cohort members. A peripheral blood sample was provided by each donor, and peripheral blood mononuclear cells were used for TCR beta sequencing. The Qiagen DNeasy Blood Extraction Kit was used to extract genomic DNA from the blood cell samples.

The data derive from a study of cytomegalovirus exposure and HLA in healthy donors (dated by TCRdb to 2015 to 2018). The study in broad terms: In an earlier analysis of 450 to 750 of the donors, 276 Gb of sequence data and approximately 120 million unique TCR beta sequences from 180 million or so T cells were reported. Roughly 300 gigabases of sequencing data and around 80 million unique TCR sequences made up an early release that covered 640 HLA-typed donors. Among the roughly 400 genotyped donors, more than 70% belonged to the genetic ancestry cluster associated with self-reported Caucasian donors. The study aimed to test whether cataloging public T cell receptors could reveal signatures of past pathogen exposure. Using immunosequencing, the study profiled T cell repertoires from 500 to 800 subjects and related those repertoires to cytomegalovirus serostatus. A separate validation cohort of approximately 130 different subjects was used in addition to the approximately 640-subject first cohort. High-throughput TCR immunosequencing, statistical association of individual TCRs with disease status, and machine learning were combined to predict cytomegalovirus infection status. In a later analysis, previously published TCR beta repertoires from 550 to 700 donors were re-analyzed and high-resolution HLA genotyping was added so that TCR occurrence patterns could be studied. Rather than drawing on any new phenotypic data, the later analysis identified candidate immune exposures from TCR beta sequences and the way those sequences occurred across donors. An earlier analysis of fewer than 750 of the donors used high-throughput TCR beta sequencing to judge whether each TCR beta V gene segment behaved as functional or pseudogenic. Alongside the repertoire data, information on donor age, sex, ethnicity and CMV serostatus was compiled. A later genetic analysis took genome-wide SNP genotypes for about 55% of the 666 donors and used that subset as a discovery cohort. All discovery cohort repertoires had been generated using a single sequencing platform. Class I and class II HLA loci were covered by the typing at four-digit resolution. The number of typed donors differed by locus: 629-630 for A, B, C, DRB1 and DQB1; 500 to 550 for DQA1; around 610 for DPA1; and 400 to 480 for DPB1. Because of strong linkage in the cohort, roughly five DR-DQ haplotypes were treated as single units for association and clustering. Among almost 400 genotyped donors of the cohort, an average of around 240,000 unique TCR beta nucleotide sequences were sequenced per donor, about a sixth of them non-productive. Points the paper makes about the study in general: Because HLA typing was missing for some donors at each locus, association tests included only the typed subset. Because counts were too low, 15 to 20 rarely observed V segments, including chromosome 9 orphons, were excluded from the earlier analysis of around 590 of the donors. The authors suggested that the approach could potentially be generalized to other disease states and immunological phenotypes. Correlated functional status among segregating V segments might be attributable to linkage disequilibrium, but an unknown experimental factor could not be ruled out. In a later genetic analysis, fewer N-insertions in productive TCRs were reported among donors in an Asian-associated ancestry cluster than the approximately 710-donor mean. Only TCR beta chains were sequenced in this cohort, and the absence of alpha or paired-chain data limited detectable features. Most CMV-associated TCR beta chains appeared to be HLA-restricted in a later analysis, and the HLA associations seemed to be driven largely by CMV exposure. In a later analysis, HLA-associated TCR beta chains were found to be more clonally expanded and to have lower generation probabilities than equally common non-associated chains. At a false discovery rate of 0.05, a later analysis linked about 17,000 TCR beta sequences to specific HLA alleles. Roughly uniform sequencing depth across donors was assumed in presence/absence analyses, although this assumption may not hold. In a later analysis, several top co-occurrence clusters were reported to appear linked to parvovirus B19, influenza, CMV and Epstein-Barr virus. Strong co-occurrence of HLA alleles, especially DR and DQ, made assigning TCR associations to individual alleles difficult. Broadly in line with IMGT annotations, most TCR beta V segments showed up in productive rearrangements about 87% or about 30% of the time in an earlier analysis of around 550 of the donors. A group of highly shared sequence variants was considered likely to be a technical artifact of the sequencing pipeline. Three of the identified cytomegalovirus-associated TCR beta chains were confirmed in vitro to be specific for cytomegalovirus antigens. The only immune exposure information available for the cohort was CMV serostatus. The classifier was reported to diagnose cytomegalovirus status with high specificity and sensitivity in both the original cohort and the validation cohort. An association between a missense DCLRE1C variant and V-gene and J-gene trimming of TCR beta chains was found in a later genetic analysis and replicated in an independent cohort. A further reported finding was that TCR beta sequences accurately predicted the HLA-A and HLA-B alleles for most subjects in the first cohort. Most TCR sequences were seen in very few donors, while some public TCRs were found in many individuals. In a later analysis, the rate of TCR association differed among HLA loci, with DRB1 alleles having the most associated TCRs and HLA-C alleles having the fewest. Because the 87-base-pair reads could not distinguish some IMGT-functional V segments, including TRBV6-2 and TRBV6-3, those segments were excluded. The study gave a list of 150 to 200 TCR beta chains associated with cytomegalovirus.

Library preparation was by the immunoSEQ multiplex PCR assay. For the multiplex PCR, a mixture combining 60 forward primers for TCR Vbeta segments and 13 reverse primers for TCR Jbeta segments was used. The CDR3 region of rearranged TCR beta genes was amplified from genomic DNA with a multiplex PCR assay. The amplified TCR beta libraries were sequenced on the Illumina HiSeq System as 87-base-pair reads. On the study's bioinformatics: A later analysis tallied roughly 76 million unique TCR beta chains across the approximately 670 repertoires, and about 12 million of those chains were shared by two or more donors. Raw reads were error-corrected and collapsed into unique sequences by a nearest-neighbor algorithm in which closely related sequences were merged to remove PCR and sequencing errors. To assign V, D and J gene segments, CDR3 sequences were aligned to IMGT reference sequences. For a sequence to be retained, a match of at least six nucleotides to both a V gene segment and a J gene segment was required. Rearrangements were classified as productive when the CDR3 lacked stop codons and remained in frame with V and J, and all other rearrangements were classified as non-productive. CDR3 was defined by IMGT convention, running from the second conserved V-encoded cysteine to the conserved J-encoded phenylalanine. Sequences without an unambiguous match to a single V gene segment were excluded from the earlier analysis of several hundred of the donors. An earlier analysis of about 590 of the donors classified V segments as functional when productive rearrangements were above 56.7% and as segregating when the standard deviation between donors was above 5%. A statistical classification framework was built for diagnosing cytomegalovirus status from the catalog of TCR beta chain sequences. V and J gene assignment, in a later analysis, came from comparing TCR nucleotide sequences with IMGT/GENE-DB human TR gene sequences. The TCRdist pipeline was used in a later analysis to assign CDR3 sequences and most-parsimonious VDJ recombination scenarios. In a later analysis, each TCR beta chain was defined by its CDR3 amino acid sequence together with its V-gene family, and reads without a unique V-gene family were excluded. A later analysis removed 592 highly shared, low-generation-probability nucleotide sequences to deal with suspected cross-contamination and a sequencing artifact. In a later analysis, a clonal expansion index for each public chain was calculated from normalized within-repertoire ranks of inferred template counts. A later analysis computed generation probabilities with a VDJ recombination model fitted to out-of-frame rearrangements, and checked the results against IGoR. In a later analysis, hypergeometric tests were used to score TCR-TCR, TCR-HLA and TCR-CMV co-occurrence, with a repertoire-size bias correction applied to TCR pairs. A later analysis estimated false discovery rates by permuting HLA or CMV assignments 20 times. In a later analysis, co-occurring TCRs were grouped using DBSCAN, with TCRdist sequence similarity added in when clustering inside HLA-allele-positive subsets. Repertoires with fewer than 30,000 or more than 120,000 public chains, plus five repertoires with anomalous nucleotide sharing, were excluded from co-occurrence clustering. TCRdb's version of the immuneACCESS table is confined to in-frame rearrangements and falls short of the full clone set. An unresolved V gene accounts for under half of the shortfall where checked; the remainder is of unknown origin. The DNA gave D and trimming, while V, J and clone size come from that table. The sample table records 150,000 to 200,000 clones. Around 0.74% of the sample is taken by the ten largest.

This chain is built from TRBV10-1 and TRBJ2-1; 8 bases in the middle match TRBD2. The clonotype was recovered from a boy between 10 and 17 years old in good health and CMV-seronegative. The source material was PBMCs. The CDR3 in this case is CASSDKAGASYNEQFF. The nucleotide sequence is TGCGCCAGCAGTGACAAAGCGGGGGCGAGCTACAATGAGCAGTTCTTC.